These T cell receptor beta chains were read from a single sample in a study of CD8+ T cells in alopecia areata. Sequencing was performed with immunoSEQ multiplex PCR; in TCRdb, only in-frame clones are kept and a portion is missing. The table lists 200,000 or so clones, roughly three fifths of them singletons. Sequenced input: CD8+ T cells sorted from blood. These receptors were taken from a human donor in good health. Both conserved end residues are part of each CDR3. A D gene is named only where the DNA matches it firmly. Clone size, where shown, is once, few, many, or a class for clones that have expanded.

v_call: TRBV7-2
cdr3_length: 17
clone_size: few
j_call: TRBJ2-1
d_call: TRBD2
cdr3_nt: TGTGCCAGCAGCTCCACCTTGCGGGGGGCCATCTACAATGAGCAGTTCTTC
cdr3_aa: CASSSTLRGAIYNEQFF

v_call: TRBV7-9
cdr3_length: 15
clone_size: few
j_call: TRBJ1-2
d_call: .
cdr3_nt: TGTGCCAGCAGCCCACCCGGGAGAGAAAACTATGGCTACACCTTC
cdr3_aa: CASSPPGRENYGYTF

v_call: TRBV4-1
cdr3_length: 14
clone_size: .
j_call: TRBJ1-5
d_call: TRBD1
cdr3_nt: TGCGCCAGCAGCCACGCAGGGGGGATTCAGCCCCAGCATTTT
cdr3_aa: CASSHAGGIQPQHF

v_call: TRBV5-1
cdr3_length: 15
clone_size: few
j_call: TRBJ2-7
d_call: TRBD1
cdr3_nt: TGCGCCAGCAGCTTGGGGAGTGGACAGGCCTACGAGCAGTACTTC
cdr3_aa: CASSLGSGQAYEQYF

v_call: TRBV4-1
cdr3_length: 15
clone_size: .
j_call: TRBJ2-7
d_call: .
cdr3_nt: TGCGCCAGCAGCCAAAGAGGGGGGACCCCCTACGAGCAGTACTTC
cdr3_aa: CASSQRGGTPYEQYF

v_call: TRBV13
cdr3_length: 14
clone_size: few
j_call: TRBJ1-6
d_call: TRBD1
cdr3_nt: TGTGCCAGCAGGACAGGGGGGGGAAATTCACCCCTCCACTTT
cdr3_aa: CASRTGGGNSPLHF

v_call: TRBV2
cdr3_length: 13
clone_size: .
j_call: TRBJ1-1
d_call: TRBD1
cdr3_nt: TGTGCCAGCAGCCCGGACAGGGGGGTTCAAGCTTTCTTT
cdr3_aa: CASSPDRGVQAFF

v_call: TRBV6-5
cdr3_length: 12
clone_size: .
j_call: TRBJ2-5
d_call: .
cdr3_nt: TGTGCCAGCTGGGATAACCAAGAGACCCAGTACTTC
cdr3_aa: CASWDNQETQYF

v_call: TRBV29-1
cdr3_length: 16
clone_size: few
j_call: TRBJ1-2
d_call: TRBD1
cdr3_nt: TGCAGCGTTGTAGCGGGACAGGGTCCCCTCGACTATGGCTACACCTTC
cdr3_aa: CSVVAGQGPLDYGYTF

v_call: TRBV11-3
cdr3_length: 15
clone_size: few
j_call: TRBJ2-1
d_call: TRBD1
cdr3_nt: TGTGCCAGCAGCTTAGAGTGGGACAGGAGGAATGAGCAGTTCTTC
cdr3_aa: CASSLEWDRRNEQFF

v_call: TRBV15
cdr3_length: 12
clone_size: .
j_call: TRBJ1-3
d_call: .
cdr3_nt: TGTGCCACCAGCCCCTCTGGAAACACCATATATTTT
cdr3_aa: CATSPSGNTIYF